Each of the 15 T cell receptor beta chains below was sequenced from the same sample in a study of control samples from healthy donors and cancer patients. The data were produced by immunoSEQ multiplex PCR, yet TCRdb's version contains in-frame clones alone and is incomplete. The table has over 150,000 clones, 94% seen once. The sequenced sample consisted of blood. The origin of the receptors is a man aged 35 to 55 in good health.

The chain uses TRBV11-2 and TRBJ2-3; TRBD1 matches at 8 bases. The V gene's germline CDR1 is SGHAT and CDR2 FQNNGV. The CDR3 loop spans 14 amino acids. Trimming at V came to 5 bases and at J to 5 bases, leaving 6 bases not matched to a gene. CDR3 bases: TGTGCCAGCAGCAAAACGACAGGGGAAGATACGCAGTATTTT. It codes for CASSKTTGEDTQYF.

The chain is built from TRBV9 and TRBJ2-1; D is tentatively TRBD1 or TRBD2 (5 bases each). This CDR3 is 15 amino acids long. V shed 2 bases and J shed 3 bases, with 12 bases lying between them. Germline V gives CDR1 SGDLS, CDR2 YYNGEE. Written as DNA, the CDR3 is TGTGCCAGCAGCGTGAAGGGGACCCGCTACAATGAGCAGTTCTTC. Its translation is CASSVKGTRYNEQFF.

CDR3 amino acids: CASSAAAGGNEKLFF. The CDR3 region has the DNA TGCGCCAGCAGCGCGGCCGCGGGGGGGAATGAAAAACTGTTTTTT. The chain links TRBV5-1 to TRBJ1-4; possible D gene TRBD1, 5 bases. This CDR3 has 15 residues. V was trimmed by 4 bases and J by 5 bases, leaving 15 bases between them. Germline V CDR1 and CDR2: SGHRS, YFSETQ.

This clone turned up a few times. The rearrangement links TRBV7-9 to TRBJ2-7; 8 nucleotides align to TRBD1. Germline V gene data show CDR1 as SEHNR and CDR2 as FQNEAQ (reference sequence). V gave up 4 bases and J gave up 4 bases; unmatched junction bases: 6. This CDR3 is 14 amino acids long. Here the CDR3 reads CASSSGQESYEQYF. The CDR3 DNA sequence: TGTGCCAGCAGCTCGGGACAGGAGAGTTACGAGCAGTACTTC.

The chain uses TRBV11-2 and TRBJ1-6; D is unclear. CDR1 is SGHAT and CDR2 is FQNNGV in the germline V gene. This CDR3 spans 15 amino acids. Trimming cost V 1 base and J 10 bases, with 14 bases left between them. The CDR3: CASSLVAGKGSPLHF. CDR3 in DNA: TGTGCCAGCAGCTTAGTAGCCGGGAAGGGATCACCCCTCCACTTT.

The CDR3 protein is CASIGSPGGNQPQHF. DNA for the CDR3: TGTGCCAGCATAGGGAGCCCAGGGGGCAATCAGCCCCAGCATTTT. The genes are TRBV2 and TRBJ1-5; D possibly corresponds to TRBD1 (6 bases). The germline V gene encodes CDR1 SNHLY and CDR2 FYNNEI. V shed 7 bases and J shed 2 bases, with 15 bases lying between them. There are 15 residues in the CDR3.

This chain joins TRBV18 and TRBJ1-3; weak D call: TRBD1 (5 bases). The CDR3 has 18 amino acids. Deletions cut 3 bases from V and 0 bases from J, with 18 bases between. The germline V gene has CDR1 KGHSH and CDR2 LQKENI. Here the CDR3 reads CASSPTPLTGLSGNTIYF. CDR3 DNA sequence: TGTGCCAGCTCACCCACACCTCTCACAGGCCTCTCTGGAAACACCATATATTTT.

The chain carries TRBV27 and TRBJ2-3; possibly TRBD1 for D (6 bases). The V gene lost 0 bases and the J gene lost 0 bases, with 10 bases spanning the gap. CDR1 and CDR2 from the germline V gene are MNHEY and SMNVEV (reference sequence). There are 16 residues in the CDR3. CDR3 amino acids: CASSLSLTGSTDTQYF. CDR3 nucleotide sequence: TGTGCCAGCAGTTTATCCCTGACAGGAAGCACAGATACGCAGTATTTT.

V and J are TRBV11-2 and TRBJ1-2; the D is unclear. Germline CDR1 is SGHAT and CDR2 is FQNNGV. The CDR3 runs 12 residues. V was cut by 4 bases and J by 3 bases, with 6 bases left in between. The CDR3 DNA follows: TGTGCCAGCAGCTCCCTGTACTATGGCTACACCTTC. Translating gives CASSSLYYGYTF.

The gene calls are TRBV6-5 and TRBJ1-1, with 8 bases matching TRBD1. Germline-derived CDR1 and CDR2 are MNHEY and SVGAGI. The J segment lost 5 bases and the V segment lost 2 bases, leaving 7 bases of the junction unmatched. The CDR3 sequence is 15 residues long. The CDR3 sequence is CASSYGIRGRTEAFF. The CDR3 bases are TGTGCCAGCAGTTACGGAATCAGGGGGCGTACTGAAGCTTTCTTT.

The chain employs TRBV19 and TRBJ2-7; 7 nucleotides line up with TRBD2. The CDR3 totals 15 residues. CDR1 is LNHDA, CDR2 SQIVND, per germline (reference sequence). With 3 bases clipped from V and 6 bases from J, the junction kept 11 bases outside the gene matches. The CDR3 coding sequence is TGTGCCAGTAGTATTTCGTTTGCGGGGGTAGTCGAGCAGTACTTC. Translation: CASSISFAGVVEQYF.

The J gene is TRBJ1-1, the V gene TRBV3-1 (or the pseudogene TRBV3-2); tentatively, D is TRBD1 (5 bases). V was shortened by 4 bases and J by 1 base, with 13 bases between the two germline ends. The CDR3 runs 15 residues. Germline V gene data show CDR1 as LGHDT and CDR2 as YNNKEL (reference sequence). In DNA form, the CDR3 reads TGTGCCAGCAGCCCCCCGGGGGGACCGAACACTGAAGCTTTCTTT. This sequence encodes CASSPPGGPNTEAFF.

The V call is TRBV28, the J call TRBJ1-4, with a weak D call TRBD1 (6 bases). V lost 5 bases and J 7 bases, leaving 14 bases between the germline ends. CDR3 length equals 14 residues. The germline V gene encodes CDR1 MDHEN and CDR2 SYDVKM. Here the CDR3 reads CASSEGGGSEKLFF. The CDR3 DNA sequence: TGTGCCAGCAGTGAGGGGGGGGGTAGTGAAAAACTGTTTTTT.

V gene TRBV19 combines with J gene TRBJ2-7, with unresolved D. Germline V gene data show CDR1 as LNHDA and CDR2 as SQIVND (reference sequence). The V and J ends lost 2 bases and 0 bases respectively, with 11 bases between them. There are 15 residues in the CDR3. The CDR3 spells CASSIIRGSSYEQYF. CDR3 nucleotide sequence: TGTGCCAGTAGTATAATTCGCGGCAGCTCCTACGAGCAGTACTTC. The full variable domain, in which reference TRBV19 and TRBJ2-7 provide the parts outside the CDR3, is DGGITQSPKYLFRKEGQNVTLSCEQNLNHDAMYWYRQDPGQGLRLIYYSQIVNDFQKGDIAEGYSVSREKKESFPLTVTSAQKNPTAFYLCASSIIRGSSYEQYFGPGTRLTVT.

The rearrangement uses TRBV7-9 and TRBJ2-7; no clear D. Germline V lookup: CDR1 SEHNR, CDR2 FQNEAQ (reference sequence). Trimming cost V 5 bases and J 3 bases, with 14 bases left between them. CDR3 size: 14 residues. This chain's CDR3 is CASSPSPAVYEQYF. CDR3 sequence (DNA): TGTGCCAGCAGCCCATCTCCGGCGGTCTACGAGCAGTACTTC.